The clone carrying this TCR beta chain was counted at least ten times. TCRdb analysed the RACE reads with MiXCR anew, one entry per CDR3 protein. The data hold about 78,000 distinct CDR3 sequences, with 8.5% observed a single time. This sample stems from a study of human T cells and chemical hapten exposure. Study information: Patients, a majority of them female, were diagnosed with alopecia areata, totalis or universalis.

The time point here: patch test 2, 6 weeks after DPC sensitization. As to treatment: therapeutic diphenylcyclopropenone sensitization with weekly scalp DPC. The germline V gene has CDR1 MGHDK and CDR2 SYGVNS. V lost 6 bases and J lost 5; bases outside the gene matches: 10. This CDR3 region has 15 residues. The sequence was collected from a woman aged 45-65 years with alopecia areata. Some clones in this sample may be carry-over from other donors' samples. This chain links TRBV25-1 with TRBJ2-5, with 9 nucleotides matching TRBD2. The material was whole blood, obtained in connection with sensitization to the hapten diphenylcyclopropenone (DPC). The CDR3 loop is CASSPLIAGVETQYF. CDR3 bases: TGTGCCAGCAGCCCTCTAATAGCGGGAGTGGAGACCCAGTACTTC.